This entry describes one T cell receptor beta chain. Its antigen remains unidentified. One base away there is no much larger clone; base qualities are not given. The immunoSEQ platform was used for deep TCRbeta sequencing. In the original analysis: Only productive rearrangements were exported from the immunoSEQ Analyzer for further analysis. T cell phenotypes were assigned to bulk TCRbeta clonotypes by matching the clonotypes to single-cell RNA+TCR-seq clones that had the same TCRbeta sequence. Clone enrichment in tumor was calculated as tumor frequency divided by PBMC frequency from bulk TCR sequencing. TCRs were grouped by GLIPH into specificity groups, defined as clusters of distinct TCRs likely recognizing common antigens via shared CDR3 motifs. TCRdb stores this immuneACCESS table with in-frame sequences only. Part of the clones is absent; in the studies checked, under half of the shortfall reflects unresolved V genes, and no reason is known for the rest. For V, J and clone size, that table is used; D and trimming come from the DNA. Counted in this sample were 30,000 to 35,000 clones; roughly four fifths of them appeared once. The ten most abundant clones make up approximately 40% of the sample.

For this chain, trimming is 0 bases at the V end and 5 bases at the J end, and the number of junction bases without a gene match is 11. From its cysteine to its phenylalanine, the CDR3 spans 19 amino acids. Just the 57-base CDR3 DNA is kept, in frame starting at base 1. CDR1 and CDR2, per the germline V gene, are SGHVS and FNYEAQ. This sample is part of a study of T cells in tumors after PD-1 blockade (dated by TCRdb to between 2018 and 2020). Background on the whole study: Prior checkpoint blockade, systemic immunosuppressant use, and recent radiotherapy or other anti-cancer therapy within 4 weeks were grounds for patient exclusion. To compare clonotypes in blood versus tumor, bulk TCR sequencing was run on about ten peripheral blood samples drawn from four or five patients. Peripheral blood samples averaged around 120,000 TCR templates (range roughly 22,000-290,000) and about 36,000 unique clonotypes. Pembrolizumab 200 mg every 3 weeks or cemiplimab 350 mg every 2 weeks was administered to patients. RECIST version 1.1 was the standard used to evaluate clinical response. Using site-matched tumors from BCC or SCC patients sampled before and after anti-PD-1 therapy, the study carried out paired single-cell RNA and TCR sequencing. Ongoing daily vismodegib 150 mg was also given to a subset of patients during anti-PD-1 treatment.

The sample's time point label, in plain terms: after anti-PD-1 therapy. For bulk TCRbeta sequencing, genomic DNA was extracted from tumor biopsies or peripheral blood, and input amounts ranged from roughly 550 ng to 6,004 ng. Histologically proven advanced or metastatic basal or squamous cell carcinoma was present in all patients, all of whom were poor candidates for surgical resection. Of the roughly 10 patients in the basal cell carcinoma cohort, several underwent bulk tumor TCR sequencing. Overall study outcomes, separate from this receptor: Where the novel T cell clones came from was not determined, and possible sources could include lymphoid organs or rare unexpanded clones inside the tumor or in the tumor periphery. Roughly 41% of the TCR clonotypes from tumors also showed up in blood, and some novel exhausted tumor clones were present in pre-treatment blood, which suggests peripheral recruitment.

Source: PBMCs, taken after anti-PD-1 treatment. This TCR derives from a human donor with basal cell carcinoma. The chain was built from TRBV7-6 and TRBJ2-5; a stretch of 14 junction bases matches TRBD2. The DNA sequence is as follows: TGTGCCAGCAGCTTAGCCTATTCGGGACTAGCGGGAGAATATGAGACCCAGTACTTC. This is translated as CASSLAYSGLAGEYETQYF.